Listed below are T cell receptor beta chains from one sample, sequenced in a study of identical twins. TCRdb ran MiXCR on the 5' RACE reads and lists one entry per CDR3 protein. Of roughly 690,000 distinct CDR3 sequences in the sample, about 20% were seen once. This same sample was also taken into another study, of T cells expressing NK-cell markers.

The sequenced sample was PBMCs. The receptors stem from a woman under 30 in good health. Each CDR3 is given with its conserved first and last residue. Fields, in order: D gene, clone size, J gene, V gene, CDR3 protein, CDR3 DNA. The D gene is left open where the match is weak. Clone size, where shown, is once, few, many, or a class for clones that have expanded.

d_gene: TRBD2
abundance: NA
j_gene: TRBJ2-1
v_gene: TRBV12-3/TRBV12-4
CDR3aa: CASSPPLAGYYNEQFF
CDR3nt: TGTGCCAGCAGCCCCCCACTAGCGGGATACTACAATGAGCAGTTCTTC

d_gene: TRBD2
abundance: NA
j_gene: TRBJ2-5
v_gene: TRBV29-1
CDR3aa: CSVRTSGTETQYF
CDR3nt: TGCAGCGTGCGGACTAGCGGGACTGAGACCCAGTACTTC

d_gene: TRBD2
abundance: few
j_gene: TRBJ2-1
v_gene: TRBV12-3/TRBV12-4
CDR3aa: CASRQPGLAGVRNEQFF
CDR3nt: TGTGCCAGCCGTCAACCGGGACTAGCGGGAGTGAGAAATGAGCAGTTCTTC

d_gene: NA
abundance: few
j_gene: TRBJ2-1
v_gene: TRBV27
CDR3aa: CASSSREGNEQFF
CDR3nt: TGTGCCAGCAGTTCTCGTGAAGGCAATGAGCAGTTCTTC

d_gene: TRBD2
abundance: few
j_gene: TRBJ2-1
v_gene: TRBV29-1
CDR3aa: CSVDSGRVRNEQFF
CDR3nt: TGCAGCGTTGACTCCGGGAGGGTAAGAAATGAGCAGTTCTTC

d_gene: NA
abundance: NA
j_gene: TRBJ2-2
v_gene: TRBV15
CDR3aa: CATRTENTGELFF
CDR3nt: TGTGCCACCCGAACCGAGAACACCGGGGAGCTGTTTTTT

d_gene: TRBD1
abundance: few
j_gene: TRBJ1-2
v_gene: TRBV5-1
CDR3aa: CASSPRDREGYGYTF
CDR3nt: TGCGCCAGCAGCCCGAGGGACAGGGAGGGGTATGGCTACACCTTC

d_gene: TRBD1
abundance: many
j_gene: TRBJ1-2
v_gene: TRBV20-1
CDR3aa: CSAQRQGSYGYTF
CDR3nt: TGCAGTGCCCAGCGACAGGGGAGCTATGGCTACACCTTC

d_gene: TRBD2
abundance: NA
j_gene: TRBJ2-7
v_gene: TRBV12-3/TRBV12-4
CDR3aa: CASGMTGGGSYEQYF
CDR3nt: TGTGCCAGCGGCATGACGGGAGGAGGTTCCTACGAGCAGTACTTC

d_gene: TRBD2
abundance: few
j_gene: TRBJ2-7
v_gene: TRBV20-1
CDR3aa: CSAIPLLAGGTYEQYF
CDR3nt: TGCAGTGCGATCCCCCTACTAGCGGGAGGGACCTACGAGCAGTACTTC

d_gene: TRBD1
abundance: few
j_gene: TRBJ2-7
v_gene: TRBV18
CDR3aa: CASSPRDRIYEQYF
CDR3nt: TGTGCCAGCTCACCTAGGGACAGGATCTACGAGCAGTACTTC

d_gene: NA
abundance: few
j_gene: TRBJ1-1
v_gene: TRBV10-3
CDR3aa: CAISESRMNTEAFF
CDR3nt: TGTGCCATCAGTGAGTCGAGGATGAACACTGAAGCTTTCTTT

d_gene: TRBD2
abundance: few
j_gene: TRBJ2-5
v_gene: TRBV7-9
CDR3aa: CASSPRTSGNQETQYF
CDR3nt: TGTGCCAGCAGCCCGCGGACTAGCGGGAATCAAGAGACCCAGTACTTC

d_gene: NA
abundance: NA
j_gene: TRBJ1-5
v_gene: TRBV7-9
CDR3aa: CASSARGDQPQHF
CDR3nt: TGTGCCAGCAGCGCGAGAGGGGATCAGCCCCAGCATTTT

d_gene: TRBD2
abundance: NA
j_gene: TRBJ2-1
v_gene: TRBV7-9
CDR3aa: CASTLAAGGPLRHEQFF
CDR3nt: TGTGCCAGCACCCTAGCAGCGGGAGGACCCTTACGGCATGAGCAGTTCTTC

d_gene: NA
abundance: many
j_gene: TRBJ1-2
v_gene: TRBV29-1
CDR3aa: CSVARTDYGYTF
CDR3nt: TGCAGCGTTGCTCGGACAGACTATGGCTACACCTTC

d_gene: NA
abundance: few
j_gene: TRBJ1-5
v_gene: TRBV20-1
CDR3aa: CSARVAVRNQPQHF
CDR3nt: TGCAGTGCTAGAGTAGCGGTACGCAATCAGCCCCAGCATTTT

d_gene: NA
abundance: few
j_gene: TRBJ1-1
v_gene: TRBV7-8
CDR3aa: CASSSARLTEAFF
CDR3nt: TGTGCCAGCAGCTCCGCCAGGCTCACTGAAGCTTTCTTT

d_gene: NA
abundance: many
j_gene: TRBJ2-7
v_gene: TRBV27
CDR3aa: CASRRTVRLEQYF
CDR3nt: TGTGCCAGCAGGAGGACGGTGAGGCTCGAGCAGTACTTC

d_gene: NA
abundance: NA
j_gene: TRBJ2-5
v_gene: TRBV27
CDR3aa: CASSLSLGESQYF
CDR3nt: TGTGCCAGCAGCTTATCACTAGGGGAGAGCCAGTACTTC

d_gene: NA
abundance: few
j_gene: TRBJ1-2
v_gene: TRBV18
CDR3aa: CASSPRKQGINGYTF
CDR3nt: TGTGCCAGCTCACCAAGAAAACAGGGTATAAACGGCTACACCTTC

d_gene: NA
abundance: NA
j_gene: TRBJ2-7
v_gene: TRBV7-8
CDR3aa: CASSAPGLYEQYF
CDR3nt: TGTGCCAGCAGCGCCCCGGGACTCTACGAGCAGTACTTC

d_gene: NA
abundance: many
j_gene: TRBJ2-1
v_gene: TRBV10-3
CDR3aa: CAISEYDLSSYNEQFF
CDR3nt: TGTGCCATCAGTGAGTATGACCTCAGCTCCTACAATGAGCAGTTCTTC

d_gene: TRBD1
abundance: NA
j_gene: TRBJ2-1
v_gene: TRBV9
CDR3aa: CASGPTGGGQFF
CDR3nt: TGTGCCAGCGGACCCACAGGGGGCGGGCAGTTCTTC

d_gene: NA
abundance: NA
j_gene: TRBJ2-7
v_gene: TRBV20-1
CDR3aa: CSDQKGGEQYF
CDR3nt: TGCAGTGACCAGAAAGGTGGGGAGCAGTACTTC

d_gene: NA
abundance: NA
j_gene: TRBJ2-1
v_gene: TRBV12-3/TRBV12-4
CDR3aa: CASSPLGFGAGNEQFF
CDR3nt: TGTGCCAGCAGTCCCCTTGGTTTTGGGGCGGGGAATGAGCAGTTCTTC

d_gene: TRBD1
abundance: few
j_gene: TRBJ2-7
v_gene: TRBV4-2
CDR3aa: CASSQKLDRTYEQYF
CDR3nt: TGTGCCAGCAGCCAAAAATTGGACAGGACCTACGAGCAGTACTTC

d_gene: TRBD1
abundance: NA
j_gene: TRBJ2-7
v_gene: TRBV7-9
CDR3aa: CASSTGTAQKQYF
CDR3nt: TGTGCCAGCAGCACCGGGACAGCTCAAAAGCAGTACTTC

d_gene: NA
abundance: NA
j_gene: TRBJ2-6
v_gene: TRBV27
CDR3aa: CASQPGRIVNTGANVLTF
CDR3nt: TGTGCCAGCCAACCGGGACGGATAGTTAATACTGGGGCCAACGTCCTGACTTTC

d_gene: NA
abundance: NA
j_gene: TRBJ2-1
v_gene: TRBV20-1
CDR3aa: CSAGRALGSYNEQFF
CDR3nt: TGCAGTGCTGGGCGGGCGTTGGGCTCCTACAATGAGCAGTTCTTC

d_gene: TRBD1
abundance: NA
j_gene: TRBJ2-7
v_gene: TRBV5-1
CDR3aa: CASSSWTGKSEQYF
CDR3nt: TGCGCCAGCAGCTCGTGGACAGGGAAATCTGAGCAGTACTTC

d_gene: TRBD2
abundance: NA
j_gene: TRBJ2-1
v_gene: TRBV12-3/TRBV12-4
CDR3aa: CASSPGGYYNEQFF
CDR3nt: TGTGCCAGCAGTCCGGGGGGGTACTACAATGAGCAGTTCTTC

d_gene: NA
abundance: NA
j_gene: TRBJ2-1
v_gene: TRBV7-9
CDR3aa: CASSLPPASNEQFF
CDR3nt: TGTGCCAGCAGCCTCCCACCGGCGTCTAATGAGCAGTTCTTC

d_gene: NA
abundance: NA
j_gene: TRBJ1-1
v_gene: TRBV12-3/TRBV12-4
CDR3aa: CASSDSRSNTEAFF
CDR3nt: TGTGCCAGCAGTGACAGTCGCTCGAACACTGAAGCTTTCTTT

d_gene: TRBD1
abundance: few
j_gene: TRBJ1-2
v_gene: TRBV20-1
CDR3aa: CSAQGGSLRGYTF
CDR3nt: TGCAGTGCCCAGGGGGGATCCTTGCGGGGCTACACCTTC

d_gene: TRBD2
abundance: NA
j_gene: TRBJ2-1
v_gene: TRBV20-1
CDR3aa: CSATRGGSSYNEQFF
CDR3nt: TGCAGTGCTACGCGGGGGGGAAGCTCCTACAATGAGCAGTTCTTC

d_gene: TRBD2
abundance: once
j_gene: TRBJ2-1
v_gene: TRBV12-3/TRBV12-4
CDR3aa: CASTPFAGGYPYNEQFF
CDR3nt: TGTGCCAGCACCCCTTTTGCGGGGGGGTACCCATACAATGAGCAGTTCTTC

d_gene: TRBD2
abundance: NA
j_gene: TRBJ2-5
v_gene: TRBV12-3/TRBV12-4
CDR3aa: CASRIAGGEETQYF
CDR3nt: TGTGCCAGCAGAATAGCGGGAGGGGAGGAGACCCAGTACTTC

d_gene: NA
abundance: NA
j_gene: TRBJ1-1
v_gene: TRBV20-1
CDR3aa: CSARAANTEAFF
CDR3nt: TGCAGTGCTAGAGCGGCGAACACTGAAGCTTTCTTT

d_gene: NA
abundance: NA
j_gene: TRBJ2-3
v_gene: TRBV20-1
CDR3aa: CSAHGVTDTQYF
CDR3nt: TGCAGTGCCCACGGGGTGACAGATACGCAGTATTTT